The clone carrying this T cell receptor (beta chain) was seen repeatedly, ten times or more. This record belongs to a study of neurological immune-mediated disorders. Synthesis of cDNA used 5'RACE (with 10-nucleotide random UMIs). Sequencing runs each yielded over 170 million TCR-beta sequences from 15-18 subjects. Each CDR3 protein gets one entry after TCRdb re-called the 5' RACE reads with MiXCR. This sample has about 59,000 distinct CDR3 sequences, with roughly an eighth found just once. Per the germline V gene, CDR1 is ENHRY and CDR2 is SYGVKD. Trimming removed 0 bases at V and 2 bases at J, with 11 bases between. The CDR3 sequence is 15 residues long.

V and J are TRBV10-3 and TRBJ2-7; TRBD1 or TRBD2 may be the D gene (5 bases each). Input material: PBMCs. This clonotype was sampled from a woman aged 60 to 75 with HTLV-1-associated myelopathy (HAM/TSP). The DNA for the CDR3 is TGTGCCATCAGTGAGTCGGGGACCCATCCCTACGAGCAGTACTTC. Protein: CAISESGTHPYEQYF.